This entry lists 14 T cell receptor beta chains sequenced from one sample in a study of T-cell reconstitution after alpha-beta-depleted transplantation in children. The library targeted TCRbeta and was prepared with unique molecular identifiers. In TCRdb, the PCR reads were re-called with MiXCR into one record per CDR3 protein. The sample includes over 200,000 distinct CDR3 sequences, roughly 11% of them seen just once. The source was PBMCs, collected before TCRalphabeta/CD19-depleted stem cell transplant. The receptors originated from a child younger than two with acute myeloid leukemia, due to receive a stem cell transplant.

Remarks on this clonotype: A much bigger clone sits one base away, suggesting this may be a read error. The chain joins TRBV12-3 or TRBV12-4 to TRBJ2-2; 8 positions match TRBD2. Losses at the gene ends were 1 base for V and 4 bases for J; bases not matched to a gene: 8. This CDR3 contains 17 residues. CDR3 in DNA: TGTGCCAGCAGTTTAGAGTGGCGGGAGGACATCACCGGGGAGCTGTTTTTT. Encoded protein: CASSLEWREDITGELFF.

This clonotype was recorded at least ten times. The gene calls are TRBV7-2 and TRBJ2-1, with D unclear. Germline V CDR1 and CDR2: SGHTA, FQGNSA. The CDR3 has 11 amino acids. V was cut by 8 bases and J by 9 bases, with 11 bases left in between. The CDR3 region is CASSLESEQFF. The CDR3 DNA is TGTGCCAGCTCCTTGGAGAGTGAGCAGTTCTTC.

This clonotype was observed many times. The chain recombines TRBV4-2 with TRBJ2-2, with TRBD1 matching over 7 bases. J was trimmed by 5 bases and V by 0 bases; bases with no gene match: 15. Germline V gene lookup returns CDR1 LGHNA and CDR2 YNFKEQ. The CDR3 totals 19 residues. As DNA, the CDR3 is TGTGCCAGCAGCCAAGAAGGAACAGGGGTTTTATCCGGGACCGGGGAGCTGTTTTTT. This gives the protein CASSQEGTGVLSGTGELFF.

At least ten counts were recorded for this clonotype. The chain links TRBV7-2 to TRBJ1-6, with D possibly being TRBD1 (5 bases). The CDR3 length is 15 residues. The ends were cut back, 2 bases at V and 5 bases at J, with 10 bases in the middle. Germline CDR1 reads SGHTA; CDR2 reads FQGNSA. The CDR3: CASSLLRGNNSPLHF. CDR3 in DNA: TGTGCCAGCAGCTTATTACGGGGCAATAATTCACCCCTCCACTTT.

This clonotype was seen many times. The chain employs TRBV7-2 and TRBJ2-1; 14 nucleotides line up with TRBD2. After removal of 5 bases from V and 6 bases from J, the junction contained 12 bases not matched to a gene. The V gene's germline CDR1 is SGHTA and CDR2 FQGNSA. CDR3 length: 18 amino acids. In DNA form, the CDR3 reads TGTGCCAGCAGCCCCCAGGGATTTGGACTAGCGGGGGGCAATGAGCAGTTCTTC. The encoded protein is CASSPQGFGLAGGNEQFF. Using reference TRBV7-2 and TRBJ2-1 for the parts outside the CDR3, the full variable domain is GAGVSQSPSNKVTEKGKDVELRCDPISGHTALYWYRQSLGQGLEFLIYFQGNSAPDKSGLPSDRFSAERTGGSVSTLTIQRTQQEDSAVYLCASSPQGFGLAGGNEQFFGPGTRLTVL.

In this sample, this clonotype turned up many times. This chain uses TRBV5-1 with TRBJ1-1; TRBD1 matches at 9 bases. Germline lookup yields CDR1 SGHRS and CDR2 YFSETQ. The CDR3 loop spans 14 amino acids. V shed 3 bases and J 4 bases; nucleotides not matched to a gene: 4. The CDR3 sequence: CASSSGTGPTEAFF. Here the CDR3 DNA reads TGCGCCAGCAGCTCTGGGACAGGGCCCACTGAAGCTTTCTTT.

This clonotype was counted at least ten times. J is TRBJ2-7 and V is TRBV20-1; 9 bases map to TRBD1. Germline V gene data show CDR1 as DFQATT and CDR2 as SNEGSKA (reference sequence). The CDR3 runs to 15 residues. V shed 2 bases and J 6 bases; nucleotides not matched to a gene: 11. Here the CDR3 DNA reads TGCAGTGCTAGACCGCCGGGACAGGGTTGGGGCGAGCAGTACTTC. Its protein is CSARPPGQGWGEQYF.

This clonotype was seen repeatedly, ten times or more. The chain has TRBV11-1 and TRBJ2-2; D perhaps matches TRBD2 (5 bases). The CDR3 has 14 residues. V gave up 4 bases and J gave up 7 bases, with 13 bases separating them. Germline CDR1 SGHAT, CDR2 FQDESV (reference sequence). For the CDR3, the DNA is TGTGCCAGCAGCTCTAGGGAGTGGAACGGGGAGCTGTTTTTT. It encodes CASSSREWNGELFF.

This clonotype came up many times. The chain employs TRBV4-2 and TRBJ2-7; D gene uncertain. The germline CDR1 and CDR2 sequences are LGHNA and YNFKEQ. The CDR3 covers 11 residues. Trimming removed 2 bases at V and 5 bases at J, with 4 bases between. The CDR3 region has the DNA TGTGCCAGCAGCCAAAGGCACGAGCAGTACTTC. It codes for CASSQRHEQYF.

V is TRBV16 and J is TRBJ2-2; D is unresolved. V lost 5 bases and J lost 0, with 13 bases in between. The germline V gene has CDR1 KGHSY and CDR2 FQNENV. The CDR3 sequence is 16 residues long. CDR3 nucleotides: TGTGCCAGCAGCTCCAGGCGGCTCTCGAACACCGGGGAGCTGTTTTTT. Its translation is CASSSRRLSNTGELFF.

Many counts were recorded for this clonotype. The chain couples TRBV29-1 to TRBJ2-1; D tentatively fits TRBD1 or TRBD2 (5 bases each). This CDR3 is built from 14 residues. The V gene lost 4 bases and the J gene lost 7 bases, with 17 bases spanning the gap. Germline V CDR1 and CDR2: SQVTM, ANQGSEA. In nucleotides, the CDR3 is TGCAGCGTTGTTCGGAGAGGGGCATCTAATGAGCAGTTCTTC. This gives the protein CSVVRRGASNEQFF.

This clonotype occurred many times. This chain uses TRBV20-1 with TRBJ2-7, with D hard to call. The V end was cut by 3 bases, the J end by 0 bases, with 12 bases between. Germline V CDR1 and CDR2: DFQATT, SNEGSKA (reference sequence). The CDR3 is made up of 14 amino acids. CDR3 residues: CSARPDGVSYEQYF. CDR3 bases: TGCAGTGCTAGGCCTGACGGAGTCTCCTACGAGCAGTACTTC.

The CDR3 DNA reads as TGCGCCAGCAGCTTGGGGCCTGTCTCCTACAATGAGCAGTTCTTC. Residues: CASSLGPVSYNEQFF. The chain is built from TRBV5-1 and TRBJ2-1, with D hard to call. Between the trimmed V and J ends, which lost 0 bases and 0 bases, there was a span of 7 bases. The germline V gene encodes CDR1 SGHRS and CDR2 YFSETQ. This CDR3 contains 15 residues.

The table lists this clonotype with many counts. This chain connects TRBV21-1 to TRBJ2-7; the table gives TRBD2 as D, unverified against the DNA. TRBV21-1 is a documented pseudogene. The CDR3 has 14 amino acids. CDR3 sequence: CASNCGLACYEQYF. The CDR3, as DNA: TGTGCCAGCAACTGTGGGCTAGCGTGTTACGAGCAGTACTTC.